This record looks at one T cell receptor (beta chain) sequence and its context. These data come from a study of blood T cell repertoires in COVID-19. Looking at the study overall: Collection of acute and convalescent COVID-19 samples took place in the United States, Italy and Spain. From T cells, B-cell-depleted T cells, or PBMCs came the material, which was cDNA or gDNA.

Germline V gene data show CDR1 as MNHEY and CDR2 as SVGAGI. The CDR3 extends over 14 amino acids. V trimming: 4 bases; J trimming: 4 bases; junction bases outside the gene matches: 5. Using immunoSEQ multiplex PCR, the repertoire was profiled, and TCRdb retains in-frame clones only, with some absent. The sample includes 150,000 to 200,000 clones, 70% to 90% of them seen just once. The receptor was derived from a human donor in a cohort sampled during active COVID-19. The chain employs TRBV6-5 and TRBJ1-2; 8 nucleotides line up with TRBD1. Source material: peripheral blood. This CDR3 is CASSFGQGGYGYTF. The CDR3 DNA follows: TGTGCCAGCAGTTTCGGACAGGGTGGCTATGGCTACACCTTC.